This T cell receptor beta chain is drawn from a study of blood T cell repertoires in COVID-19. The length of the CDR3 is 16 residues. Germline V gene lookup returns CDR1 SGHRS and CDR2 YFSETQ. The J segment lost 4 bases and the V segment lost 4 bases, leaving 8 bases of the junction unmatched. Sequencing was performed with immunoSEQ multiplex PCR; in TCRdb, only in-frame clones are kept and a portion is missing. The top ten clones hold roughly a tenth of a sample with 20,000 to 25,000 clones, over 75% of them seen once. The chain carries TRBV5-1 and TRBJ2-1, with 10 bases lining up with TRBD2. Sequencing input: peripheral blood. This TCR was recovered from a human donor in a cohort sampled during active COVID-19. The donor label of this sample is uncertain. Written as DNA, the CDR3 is TGCGCCAGCAGCCCCAGGACTAGCGGATCATACAATGAGCAGTTCTTC. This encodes CASSPRTSGSYNEQFF.